This TCR beta chain was recorded in a study of control samples from healthy donors and cancer patients. There are 15 residues in the CDR3. Losses at the gene ends were 4 bases for V and 6 bases for J; bases not matched to a gene: 8. Per germline, CDR1 LGHDT and CDR2 YNNKEL (reference sequence). Profiling relied on immunoSEQ multiplex PCR, and the TCRdb table lists in-frame clones only, not all of them. The table includes around 100,000 clones, roughly 92% detected once. The chain couples TRBV3-1 (or the pseudogene TRBV3-2) to TRBJ1-2; TRBD1 aligns across 10 bases. The source material was blood. This clonotype was sampled from a human donor in good health. The donor label of this sample is uncertain. The CDR3 nucleotides read TGTGCCAGCAGCCGCATCGGGACAGGGGACGATGGCTACACCTTC. Protein: CASSRIGTGDDGYTF.